This T cell receptor beta chain was sequenced during a study of T cell repertoires in cytomegalovirus infection. Notes on this clonotype: Its cognate antigen is unknown.

V dropped 5 bases and J dropped 1 base, with 11 bases sitting between them. Germline CDR1 reads SGHTA; CDR2 reads FQGNSA. The CDR3 is 14 amino acids. Using its own MiXCR run on the reads, TCRdb lists one record per CDR3 protein. Of approximately 100,000 distinct CDR3 sequences in the sample, roughly 40% are singletons; the top ten hold about three quarters. This clonotype originated in a human donor in good health (CMV status not recorded). Some clones in this sample may be carry-over from other donors' samples. This specimen was CD8+ T cells from cultured PBMCs, taken from culture after CMV antigen stimulation. This chain joins TRBV7-2 and TRBJ1-1, with D perhaps matching TRBD1 (6 bases). The CDR3 DNA follows: TGTGCCAGCAGCCCGACAGGATGGAACACTGAAGCTTTCTTT. It yields the protein CASSPTGWNTEAFF. The entire variable domain, with the rest obtained from reference TRBV7-2 and TRBJ1-1, is as follows: GAGVSQSPSNKVTEKGKDVELRCDPISGHTALYWYRQSLGQGLEFLIYFQGNSAPDKSGLPSDRFSAERTGGSVSTLTIQRTQQEDSAVYLCASSPTGWNTEAFFGQGTRLTVV.